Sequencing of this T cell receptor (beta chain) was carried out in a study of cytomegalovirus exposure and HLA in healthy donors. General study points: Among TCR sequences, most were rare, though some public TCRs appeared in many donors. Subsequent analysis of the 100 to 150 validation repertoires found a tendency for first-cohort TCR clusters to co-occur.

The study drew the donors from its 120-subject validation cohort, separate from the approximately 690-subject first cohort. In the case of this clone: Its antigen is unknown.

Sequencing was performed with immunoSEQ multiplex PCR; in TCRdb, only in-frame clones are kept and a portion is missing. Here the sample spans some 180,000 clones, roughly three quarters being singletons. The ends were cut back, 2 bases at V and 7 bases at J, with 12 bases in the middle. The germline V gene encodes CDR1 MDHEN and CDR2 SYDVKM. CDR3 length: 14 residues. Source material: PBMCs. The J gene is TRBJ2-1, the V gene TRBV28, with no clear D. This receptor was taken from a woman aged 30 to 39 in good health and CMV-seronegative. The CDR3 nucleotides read TGTGCCAGCAGTTTACGGCAGGTTGAGAATGAGCAGTTCTTC. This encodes CASSLRQVENEQFF.